The 29 T cell receptor beta chains below were found in one sample sequenced in a study of CD8 T cells in Susac syndrome. Random hexamers primed reverse transcription of 0.5 to 1 ug RNA. TCRdb analysed the immunoSEQ multiplex PCR reads with MiXCR anew, one entry per CDR3 protein. The top ten clones hold under 0.095% of a sample with roughly 120,000 distinct CDR3 sequences, just under 95% of them seen once. The sample consisted of CD4+ T cells from PBMCs. The receptors stem from a human donor with multiple sclerosis.

This clonotype appeared a single time. The gene calls are TRBV30 and TRBJ2-1; TRBD1 aligns across 9 bases. From germline, CDR1 is GTSNPN and CDR2 SVGIG (reference sequence). V dropped 8 bases and J dropped 0; count of bases not matched to a gene: 2. This CDR3 spans 13 amino acids. The CDR3 bases are TGTGCCGGGACAGGGATCTCCTACAATGAGCAGTTCTTC. Translated: CAGTGISYNEQFF.

On this clonotype: No conserved phenylalanine or tryptophan is present at the end of the CDR3, so a read error is the likely explanation. J is TRBJ1-6 and V is TRBV6-5, with 7 bases matching TRBD1. V trimming: 8 bases; J trimming: 6 bases; junction bases outside the gene matches: 7. The CDR3 is 14 amino acids. Germline V gene lookup returns CDR1 MNHEY and CDR2 SVGAGI. The CDR3 region has the DNA TGTGCCAGCGCCCGGGACAGAATTAATTCACCCCTCCACATT. Residues: CASARDRINSPLHI.

The chain is built from TRBV6-6 and TRBJ1-6; D may be TRBD1 (5 bases). This CDR3 comprises 14 residues. CDR1 and CDR2 (germline): MNHNY, SVGAGI (reference sequence). The V and J ends lost 0 bases and 8 bases respectively, with 8 bases between them. As DNA, the CDR3 is TGTGCCAGCAGTTACTCAGGGGTCGATTCACCCCTCCACTTT. Encoded protein: CASSYSGVDSPLHF.

This chain uses TRBV7-3 with TRBJ2-1, with 9 bases lining up with TRBD2. V shed 4 bases and J 6 bases; nucleotides not matched to a gene: 7. There are 15 residues in the CDR3. Germline loops: CDR1 SGHTA, CDR2 FQGTGA. In nucleotides, the CDR3 is TGTGCCAGCAGCTCTAGCGGGGCTGTGCCCAATGAGCAGTTCTTC. It yields the protein CASSSSGAVPNEQFF.

Regarding this clonotype: The junction differs from germline at one of its ends, possibly a read error. The J gene is TRBJ1-2, the V gene TRBV5-1, with no clear D. Germline V CDR1 and CDR2: SGHRS, YFSETQ. The CDR3 extends over 12 amino acids. The CDR3 DNA reads TGTGCCAGCAGCTTGGACGACTATGGCTACACCTTC. Encoded protein: CASSLDDYGYTF. Variable domain in full (rest from reference TRBV5-1 and TRBJ1-2): KAGVTQTPRYLIKTRGQQVTLSCSPISGHRSVSWYQQTPGQGLQFLFEYFSETQRNKGNFPGRFSGRQFSNSRSEMNVSTLELGDSALYLCASSLDDYGYTFGSGTRLTVV.

The table lists this clonotype with a count of one. The chain links TRBV29-1 to TRBJ2-2, with 7 bases that match TRBD1. The germline gives CDR1 SQVTM, CDR2 ANQGSEA. The CDR3 runs to 12 residues. The V gene end was trimmed by 4 bases and the J gene end by 7 bases; junction bases not matched to a gene: 3. CDR3 region: CSVGTGDGELFF. CDR3 sequence (DNA): TGCAGCGTTGGTACAGGGGACGGGGAGCTGTTTTTT.

The chain joins TRBV7-2 to TRBJ2-5; D is perhaps TRBD2 (6 bases). This CDR3 region has 14 residues. V was shortened by 7 bases and J by 0 bases, with 12 bases between the two germline ends. Germline-derived CDR1 and CDR2 are SGHTA and FQGNSA. DNA of the CDR3: TGTGCCAGCACCCCGGGCGGGAACCAAGAGACCCAGTACTTC. As protein: CASTPGGNQETQYF.

The chain couples TRBV7-8 to TRBJ1-1; D unresolved. The CDR3 runs to 13 residues. V lost 2 bases, J lost 1 base, and 5 bases lay in between. Germline CDR1 reads SGHVS; CDR2 reads FQNEAQ. The CDR3 DNA reads as TGTGCCAGCAGCTTAAATGGGAACACTGAAGCTTTCTTT. Encoded protein: CASSLNGNTEAFF.

The chain joins TRBV11-3 to TRBJ2-3, with D maybe TRBD2 (6 bases). Germline CDR1 is SGHNT and CDR2 is YENEEA. The CDR3 loop spans 14 amino acids. V was shortened by 3 bases and J by 4 bases, with 11 bases between the two germline ends. CDR3 sequence reads: CASSFYRGSDTQYF. In nucleotides, the CDR3 is TGTGCCAGCAGCTTCTACCGGGGGTCAGATACGCAGTATTTT.

V gene TRBV27 combines with J gene TRBJ1-2; D remains unclear. There are 13 residues in the CDR3. Germline loops: CDR1 MNHEY, CDR2 SMNVEV (reference sequence). The ends were cut back, 6 bases at V and 6 bases at J, with 14 bases in the middle. In DNA, the CDR3 is TGTGCCAGCAGATTTTTCAGTTCCAATGGCTACACCTTC. The encoded protein is CASRFFSSNGYTF.

The V gene is TRBV10-3, the J gene TRBJ1-5, with D maybe TRBD1 (6 bases). CDR1 is ENHRY and CDR2 is SYGVKD in the germline V gene. This CDR3 is 14 amino acids long. V lost 5 bases and J 3 bases, leaving 11 bases between the germline ends. As DNA, the CDR3 is TGTGCCATCAGTAAACAGGGCCCCAATCAGCCCCAGCATTTT. Translating gives CAISKQGPNQPQHF.

V and J are TRBV19 and TRBJ1-6, with D uncertain. V lost 4 bases and J 0 bases, leaving 13 bases between the germline ends. CDR3 size: 17 residues. Germline CDR1 is LNHDA and CDR2 is SQIVND (reference sequence). Here the CDR3 DNA reads TGTGCCAGTAGTACTCCCCCTGGGAGCTCCTATAATTCACCCCTCCACTTT. Translation gives CASSTPPGSSYNSPLHF.

V gene TRBV18 combines with J gene TRBJ1-4, with 8 bases aligning to TRBD1. Losses at the gene ends were 6 bases for V and 5 bases for J; bases not matched to a gene: 8. The CDR3 consists of 15 residues. Germline CDR1 and CDR2: KGHSH and LQKENI. CDR3 in amino acids: CASSLRTGSNEKLFF. CDR3 bases: TGTGCCAGCTCCCTTCGGACAGGGAGCAATGAAAAACTGTTTTTT.

V gene TRBV5-1 combines with J gene TRBJ1-5; perhaps TRBD1 as D (5 bases). V gave up 3 bases and J gave up 4 bases, with 11 bases separating them. The CDR3 sequence is 14 residues long. Per the germline V gene, CDR1 is SGHRS and CDR2 is YFSETQ. This CDR3 is CASSSQGGNQPQHF. CDR3 nucleotide sequence: TGCGCCAGCAGCTCCCAGGGAGGGAATCAGCCCCAGCATTTT.

The chain uses TRBV10-3 and TRBJ1-1; 10 bases line up with TRBD1. CDR3 size: 12 residues. Trimming took 4 bases from V and 7 from J; bases not matched to a gene: 0. CDR1 is ENHRY, CDR2 SYGVKD, per germline. DNA for the CDR3: TGTGCCATCAGTGGGACAGGGGGTGAAGCTTTCTTT. Residues: CAISGTGGEAFF.

The chain uses TRBV10-3 and TRBJ2-3, with D possibly matching TRBD1 (6 bases). Looked up from germline, CDR1 is ENHRY and CDR2 is SYGVKD. CDR3 length: 14 amino acids. V was cut by 11 bases and J by 2 bases, with 17 bases left in between. The CDR3 nucleotides are TGTGCCGTTACGGACAGACCCACCACAGATACGCAGTATTTT. It is translated as CAVTDRPTTDTQYF.

The chain employs TRBV9 and TRBJ2-3; 12 nucleotides agree with TRBD2. This CDR3 spans 16 amino acids. V was clipped by 3 bases and J by 1 base; unmatched bases: 3. Germline V gene data show CDR1 as SGDLS and CDR2 as YYNGEE. The CDR3 here is CASSARLAGGTDTQYF. CDR3 sequence (DNA): TGTGCCAGCAGCGCCCGACTAGCGGGGGGCACAGATACGCAGTATTTT.

The table lists this clonotype with a count of one. The chain carries TRBV6-5 and TRBJ2-3, with D maybe TRBD1 (5 bases). The V gene's germline CDR1 is MNHEY and CDR2 SVGAGI. This CDR3 region has 14 residues. V was shortened by 6 bases and J by 6 bases, with 16 bases between the two germline ends. In nucleotides, the CDR3 is TGTGCCAGCAGATACAAGCAGGGTTCCGATACGCAGTATTTT. Residues: CASRYKQGSDTQYF.

This chain connects TRBV9 to TRBJ2-2, with unresolved D. The V end was cut by 2 bases, the J end by 4 bases, with 6 bases between. Germline V lookup: CDR1 SGDLS, CDR2 YYNGEE. CDR3 length: 13 amino acids. The CDR3: CASSVASTGELFF. The CDR3 nucleotides read TGTGCCAGCAGCGTCGCGAGCACCGGGGAGCTGTTTTTT.

The chain carries TRBV28 and TRBJ1-2; D perhaps matches TRBD1 (6 bases). The V end lost 1 base, the J end lost 2 bases, and 14 bases lay between the germline ends. CDR1 is MDHEN and CDR2 is SYDVKM in the germline V gene. The CDR3 has 16 amino acids. The CDR3 DNA sequence: TGTGCCAGCAGTTTATTCCCACAGGGCCAGAACTATGGCTACACCTTC. This sequence encodes CASSLFPQGQNYGYTF.

The chain carries TRBV20-1 and TRBJ2-5; no firm D call. The CDR3 runs to 14 residues. In germline, CDR1 is DFQATT, CDR2 SNEGSKA (reference sequence). Trimming stripped 5 bases from V and 2 bases from J, with 15 bases between. CDR3 coding DNA: TGCAGTGCTCCTTCGTTGTCGGTACAAGAGACCCAGTACTTC. Protein sequence: CSAPSLSVQETQYF.

This sequence joins TRBV3-1 and TRBJ1-2; a weak D match, TRBD1 (6 bases). With 4 bases removed from V and 2 bases from J, the gap between germline ends came to 14 bases. CDR1 LGHDT and CDR2 YNNKEL come from the germline V gene (reference sequence). The CDR3 has 15 residues. CDR3: CASSPTMGANYGYTF. CDR3 in DNA: TGTGCCAGCAGCCCCACTATGGGGGCGAACTATGGCTACACCTTC. The entire variable domain, with the rest obtained from reference TRBV3-1 and TRBJ1-2, is as follows: DTAVSQTPKYLVTQMGNDKSIKCEQNLGHDTMYWYKQDSKKFLKIMFSYNNKELIINETVPNRFSPKSPDKAHLNLHINSLELGDSAVYFCASSPTMGANYGYTFGSGTRLTVV.

V usage is TRBV6-1 and J usage is TRBJ2-2, with D tentatively TRBD2 (5 bases). Trimming took 5 bases from V and 7 from J, leaving 23 bases between them. The germline V gene encodes CDR1 MNHNS and CDR2 SASEGT. The CDR3 length is 17 residues. This CDR3 reads CASSTARDPRIRGELFF. CDR3 DNA: TGTGCCAGCAGTACCGCCCGGGATCCCAGGATTCGCGGGGAGCTGTTTTTT.

The chain employs TRBV4-3 and TRBJ1-1, with D unresolved. Germline V gene data show CDR1 as LGHNA and CDR2 as YSLEER. Trimming pared 0 bases from V and 9 bases from J, leaving 11 bases between. This CDR3 contains 13 residues. The chain's CDR3 is CASSQDRVVKAFF. The DNA for the CDR3 is TGCGCCAGCAGCCAAGATCGGGTCGTGAAAGCTTTCTTT.

CDR3 sequence (DNA): TGTGCCAGCAGCCGCGACAGGGAAAGGGGCTACACCTTC. As protein: CASSRDRERGYTF. V and J are TRBV7-2 and TRBJ1-2, with 7 bases identical to TRBD1. Unmatched junction bases numbered 8, after V lost 5 bases and J lost 8 bases. The CDR3 totals 13 residues. Germline lookup yields CDR1 SGHTA and CDR2 FQGNSA.

The chain has TRBV12-5 and TRBJ1-2; 11 bases are a match to TRBD1. J gave up 6 bases and V 6 bases, and 3 bases lay outside the gene matches. The length of the CDR3 is 13 residues. Per the germline V gene, CDR1 is LGHNT and CDR2 is FRNRAP. The CDR3 region is CASGLDRGHGYTF. The CDR3 DNA reads as TGTGCTAGTGGACTGGACAGGGGGCATGGCTACACCTTC.

J is TRBJ2-2 and V is TRBV2; unclear D gene. Trimming removed 4 bases at V and 4 bases at J, with 10 bases between. Germline lookup yields CDR1 SNHLY and CDR2 FYNNEI. This CDR3 spans 14 amino acids. The CDR3 coding sequence is TGTGCCAGCAGTGTATGGCAGTCCACCGGGGAGCTGTTTTTT. Its translation: CASSVWQSTGELFF.

For this clonotype: This is likely a read error, given that the CDR3 carries no conserved phenylalanine or tryptophan at its end. It is unclear where the CDR3 begins or ends on the DNA, so no DNA is shown, and the CDR3 is as TCRdb lists it. CDR3 in amino acids: CASSTSGPPEV. The chain links TRBV6-2 or TRBV6-3 to TRBJ2-1; the table's D call, TRBD1, has no DNA check behind it. With termini counted, the CDR3 has 11 amino acids. Germline lookup yields CDR1 MNHEY and CDR2 SVGEGT.

The chain links TRBV29-1 to TRBJ1-5, with no clear D. This CDR3 contains 15 residues. Per the germline V gene, CDR1 is SQVTM and CDR2 is ANQGSEA. Trimming removed 4 bases from V and 4 bases from J, with 17 bases in between. CDR3 nucleotide sequence: TGCAGCGTTGTTTTATCGGGATGGGAGAATCAGCCCCAGCATTTT. Translating gives CSVVLSGWENQPQHF.